Below are 10 T cell receptor beta chains sequenced from a single sample in a study of siplizumab effects on memory and regulatory T cells. Profiling relied on immunoSEQ multiplex PCR, and the TCRdb table lists in-frame clones only, not all of them. Here the sample spans approximately 68,000 clones, under 95% being singletons. The specimen sequenced was CD8+ T cells sorted from blood. The receptors were gathered from a human donor in good health.

V usage is TRBV19 and J usage is TRBJ2-1; TRBD2 might be the D (6 bases). The CDR3 is made up of 16 amino acids. V gave up 10 bases and J gave up 0 bases, with 19 bases separating them. Germline V lookup: CDR1 LNHDA, CDR2 SQIVND (reference sequence). The CDR3 nucleotides are TGTGCCACCAGTTACGGGGGTAGAAGCTCCTACAATGAGCAGTTCTTC. This sequence encodes CATSYGGRSSYNEQFF.

V and J are TRBV20-1 and TRBJ1-2, with D perhaps matching TRBD1 (5 bases). The CDR3 length is 10 residues. Trimming pared 3 bases from V and 8 bases from J, leaving 7 bases between. Germline values: CDR1 DFQATT, CDR2 SNEGSKA (reference sequence). The CDR3 region is CSASGGGYTF. DNA for the CDR3: TGCAGTGCTAGTGGGGGAGGCTACACCTTC.

This clone was counted a single time. This chain links TRBV5-4 with TRBJ1-2; D is undetermined. The germline V and J ends were trimmed by 0 bases and 2 bases, with 8 bases remaining between them. This CDR3 is built from 14 residues. Germline V gene lookup returns CDR1 SGHNT and CDR2 YYREEE (reference sequence). The CDR3 DNA sequence: TGTGCCAGCAGCTTGGACATTACGAACTATGGCTACACCTTC. This gives the protein CASSLDITNYGYTF.

The rearrangement joins TRBV6-5 to TRBJ1-1; 7 bases map to TRBD1. Germline V gene lookup returns CDR1 MNHEY and CDR2 SVGAGI. The CDR3 runs to 14 residues. V shed 7 bases and J 3 bases; nucleotides not matched to a gene: 8. The CDR3 spells CASNAGGTHTEAFF. CDR3 DNA sequence: TGTGCCAGCAACGCAGGGGGAACCCACACTGAAGCTTTCTTT.

The chain couples TRBV10-2 to TRBJ2-7; D not resolved. V gave up 4 bases and J gave up 1 base, with 8 bases separating them. Per the germline V gene, CDR1 is WSHSY and CDR2 is SAAADI. The CDR3 is 13 residues long. For the CDR3, the DNA is TGCGCCAGCAGTGGTGGGTATTCCTACGAGCAGTACTTC. It is translated as CASSGGYSYEQYF.

This clone was detected once. V usage is TRBV7-9 and J usage is TRBJ2-7; a weak D match, TRBD2 (6 bases). Trimming stripped 5 bases from V and 3 bases from J, with 11 bases between. Germline CDR1 and CDR2: SEHNR and FQNEAQ (reference sequence). The CDR3 length is 13 residues. The CDR3 DNA reads TGTGCCAGCAGCCCCGGAGGGAACTACGAGCAGTACTTC. It codes for CASSPGGNYEQYF.

This clone has only one observation. The chain uses TRBV7-3 and TRBJ2-1, with 7 nucleotides matching TRBD2. Germline CDR1 reads SGHTA; CDR2 reads FQGTGA. V lost 5 bases and J lost 1; bases outside the gene matches: 11. CDR3 length: 17 amino acids. The CDR3: CASSPLGGSWSYNEQFF. CDR3 DNA sequence: TGTGCCAGCAGCCCCCTCGGCGGGAGCTGGTCCTACAATGAGCAGTTCTTC.

This chain joins TRBV11-2 and TRBJ2-2; 8 bases agree with TRBD1. From germline, CDR1 is SGHAT and CDR2 FQNNGV. Trimming cost V 3 bases and J 8 bases; bases outside gene matches: 8. The CDR3 covers 15 residues. CDR3 loop: CASSLKETGAGELFF. DNA of the CDR3: TGTGCCAGCAGCTTGAAGGAGACAGGGGCAGGGGAGCTGTTTTTT.

The rearrangement joins TRBV6-5 to TRBJ1-1; 9 nucleotides line up with TRBD1. V was clipped by 4 bases and J by 5 bases; unmatched bases: 8. CDR3 length equals 15 residues. From germline, CDR1 is MNHEY and CDR2 SVGAGI. CDR3 in amino acids: CASSSPTGGETEAFF. The CDR3 DNA follows: TGTGCCAGCAGTTCCCCCACAGGGGGCGAGACTGAAGCTTTCTTT.

The gene calls are TRBV9 and TRBJ2-7; D possibly corresponds to TRBD2 (6 bases). This CDR3 spans 16 amino acids. Trimming took 0 bases from V and 0 from J, leaving 13 bases between them. Germline V gives CDR1 SGDLS, CDR2 YYNGEE. CDR3 sequence (DNA): TGTGCCAGCAGCGTAGTTCCGGGAGCCGACTCCTACGAGCAGTACTTC. Translated: CASSVVPGADSYEQYF.